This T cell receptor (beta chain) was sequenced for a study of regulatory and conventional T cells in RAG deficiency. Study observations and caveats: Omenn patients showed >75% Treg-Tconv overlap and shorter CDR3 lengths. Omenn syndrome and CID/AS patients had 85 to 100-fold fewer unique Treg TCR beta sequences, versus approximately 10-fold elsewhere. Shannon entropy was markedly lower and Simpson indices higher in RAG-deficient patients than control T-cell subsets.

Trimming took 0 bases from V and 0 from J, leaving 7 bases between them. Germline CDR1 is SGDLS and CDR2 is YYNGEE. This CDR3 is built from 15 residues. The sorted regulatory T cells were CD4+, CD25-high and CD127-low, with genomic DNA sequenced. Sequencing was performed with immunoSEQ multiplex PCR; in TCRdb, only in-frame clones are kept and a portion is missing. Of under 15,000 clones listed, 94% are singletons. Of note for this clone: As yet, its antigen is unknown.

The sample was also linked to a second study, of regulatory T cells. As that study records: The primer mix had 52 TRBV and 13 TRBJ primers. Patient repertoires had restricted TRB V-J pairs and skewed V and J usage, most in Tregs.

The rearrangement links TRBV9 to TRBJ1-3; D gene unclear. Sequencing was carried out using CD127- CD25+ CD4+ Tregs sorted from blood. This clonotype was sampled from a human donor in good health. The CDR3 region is CASSVGGVSGNTIYF. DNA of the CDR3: TGTGCCAGCAGCGTAGGTGGAGTCTCTGGAAACACCATATATTTT.